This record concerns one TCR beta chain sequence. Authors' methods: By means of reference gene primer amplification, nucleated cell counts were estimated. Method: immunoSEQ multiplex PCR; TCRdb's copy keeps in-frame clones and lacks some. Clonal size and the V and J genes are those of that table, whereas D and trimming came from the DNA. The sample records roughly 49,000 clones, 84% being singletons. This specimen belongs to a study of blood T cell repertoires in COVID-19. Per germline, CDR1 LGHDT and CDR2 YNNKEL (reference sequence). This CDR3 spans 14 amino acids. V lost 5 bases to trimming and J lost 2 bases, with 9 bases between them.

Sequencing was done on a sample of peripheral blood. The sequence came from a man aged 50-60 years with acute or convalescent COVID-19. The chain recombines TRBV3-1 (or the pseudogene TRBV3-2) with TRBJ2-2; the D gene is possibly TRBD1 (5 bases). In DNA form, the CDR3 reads TGTGCCAGCAGCTTACAGGATAACACCGGGGAGCTGTTTTTT. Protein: CASSLQDNTGELFF.